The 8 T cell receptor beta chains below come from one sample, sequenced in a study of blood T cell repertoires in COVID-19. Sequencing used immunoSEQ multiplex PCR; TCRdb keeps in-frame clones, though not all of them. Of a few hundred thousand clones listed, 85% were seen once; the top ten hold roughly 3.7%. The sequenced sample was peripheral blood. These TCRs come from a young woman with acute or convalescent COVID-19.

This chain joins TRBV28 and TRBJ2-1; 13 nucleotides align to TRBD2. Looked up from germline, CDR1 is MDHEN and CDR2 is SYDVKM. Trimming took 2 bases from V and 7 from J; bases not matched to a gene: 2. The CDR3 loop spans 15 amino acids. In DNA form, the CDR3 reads TGTGCCAGCAGTTTAGGACTAGCGGGAGATAATGAGCAGTTCTTC. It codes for CASSLGLAGDNEQFF.

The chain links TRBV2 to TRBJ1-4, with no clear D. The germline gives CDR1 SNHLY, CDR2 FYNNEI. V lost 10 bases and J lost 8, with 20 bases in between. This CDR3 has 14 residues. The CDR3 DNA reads TGTGCCAACAGACACGGGGATCGGCTGGAAAAACTGTTTTTT. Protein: CANRHGDRLEKLFF. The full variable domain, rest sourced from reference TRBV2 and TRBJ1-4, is EPEVTQTPSHQVTQMGQEVILRCVPISNHLYFYWYRQILGQKVEFLVSFYNNEISEKSEIFDDQFSVERPDGSNFTLKIRSTKLEDSAMYFCANRHGDRLEKLFFGSGTQLSVL.

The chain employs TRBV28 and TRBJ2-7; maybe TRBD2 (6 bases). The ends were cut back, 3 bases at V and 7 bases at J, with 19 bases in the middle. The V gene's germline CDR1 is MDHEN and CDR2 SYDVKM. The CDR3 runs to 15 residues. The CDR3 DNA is TGTGCCAGCAGTTTTCAAACTAGACTCGGGGGAGAGCAGTACTTC. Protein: CASSFQTRLGGEQYF.

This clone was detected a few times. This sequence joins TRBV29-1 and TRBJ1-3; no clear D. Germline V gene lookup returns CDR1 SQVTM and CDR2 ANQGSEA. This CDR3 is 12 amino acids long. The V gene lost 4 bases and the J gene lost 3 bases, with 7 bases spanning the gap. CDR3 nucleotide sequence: TGCAGCGTTGGAGAGAGTGGAAACACCATATATTTT. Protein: CSVGESGNTIYF. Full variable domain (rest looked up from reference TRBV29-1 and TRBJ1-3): SAVISQKPSRDICQRGTSLTIQCQVDSQVTMMFWYRQQPGQSLTLIATANQGSEATYESGFVIDKFPISRPNLTFSTLTVSNMSPEDSSIYLCSVGESGNTIYFGEGSWLTVV.

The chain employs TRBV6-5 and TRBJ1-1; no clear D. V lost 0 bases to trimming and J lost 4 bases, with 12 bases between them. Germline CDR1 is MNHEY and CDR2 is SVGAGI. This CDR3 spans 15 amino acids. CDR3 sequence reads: CASSYSGKLSTEAFF. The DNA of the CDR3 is TGTGCCAGCAGTTACTCGGGCAAGTTGAGCACTGAAGCTTTCTTT.

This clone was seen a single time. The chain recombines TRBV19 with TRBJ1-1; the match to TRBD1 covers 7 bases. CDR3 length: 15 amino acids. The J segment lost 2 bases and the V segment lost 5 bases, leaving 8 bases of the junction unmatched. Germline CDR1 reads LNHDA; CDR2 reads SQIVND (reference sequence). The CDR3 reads CASSLTGMGNTEAFF. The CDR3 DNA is TGTGCCAGTAGTCTGACAGGGATGGGAAACACTGAAGCTTTCTTT.

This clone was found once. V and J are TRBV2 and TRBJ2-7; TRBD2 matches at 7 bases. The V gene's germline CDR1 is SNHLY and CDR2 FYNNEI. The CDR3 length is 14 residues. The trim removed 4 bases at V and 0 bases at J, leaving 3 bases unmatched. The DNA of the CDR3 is TGTGCCAGCAGTGGTGGGGGGGACTCCTACGAGCAGTACTTC. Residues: CASSGGGDSYEQYF.

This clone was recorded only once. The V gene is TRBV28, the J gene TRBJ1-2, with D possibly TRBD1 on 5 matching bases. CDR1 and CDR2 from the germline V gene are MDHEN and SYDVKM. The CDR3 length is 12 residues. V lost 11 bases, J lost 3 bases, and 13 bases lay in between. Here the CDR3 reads CAWGGTYYGYTF. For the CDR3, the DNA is TGTGCCTGGGGCGGAACTTACTATGGCTACACCTTC.